These 20 T cell receptor beta chains originate from one sample sequenced in a study of regulatory T cells in long-lasting Graves disease. As for time point: newly diagnosed GD, antithyroid drugs for less than 3 months. From PBMCs, RNA was extracted and then used to make the TCR library. Sequencing libraries for TCR beta were prepared with iRepertoire HTBI primers and Arm-PCR of CDR3 regions. TCRdb used MiXCR to reprocess the multiplex PCR reads, holding one entry per CDR3 protein. The sample comprises roughly 500,000 distinct CDR3 sequences, 13% of which are singletons, and more than 8.5% rests with the top ten. Separately, the same data were catalogued under a study of T cells in Graves' hyperthyroidism and ophthalmopathy.

The sequencing used peripheral blood mononuclear cells (PBMCs), collected at new diagnosis, from a patient treated with antithyroid drugs. Receptor source: a man aged 25 to 40 with Graves disease.

This clonotype was counted many times. The chain has TRBV7-2 and TRBJ2-1; 7 bases line up with TRBD2. Germline V lookup: CDR1 SGHTA, CDR2 FQGNSA. The CDR3 has 15 amino acids. Trimming removed 0 bases from V and 6 bases from J; junction bases left unmatched: 5. CDR3 in amino acids: CASSLAATSFNEQFF. The CDR3 region has the DNA TGTGCCAGCAGCTTAGCGGCGACTAGCTTCAATGAGCAGTTCTTC.

This clonotype was picked up many times. The chain recombines TRBV7-3 with TRBJ2-2; 11 nucleotides agree with TRBD2. Trimming cost V 8 bases and J 5 bases; bases outside gene matches: 7. Germline V lookup: CDR1 SGHTA, CDR2 FQGTGA. The CDR3 is made up of 15 amino acids. The CDR3 sequence is CASLTSGSGTGELFF. In DNA form, the CDR3 reads TGTGCCAGCCTTACTAGCGGGAGTGGAACCGGGGAGCTGTTTTTT. Filled out from reference TRBV7-3 and TRBJ2-2, the complete variable domain reads GAGVSQTPSNKVTEKGKYVELRCDPISGHTALYWYRQSLGQGPEFLIYFQGTGAADDSGLPNDRFFAVRPEGSVSTLKIQRTERGDSAVYLCASLTSGSGTGELFFGEGSRLTVL.

At least ten counts were recorded for this clonotype. This CDR3 reads CASSDRAGGSDTQYF. In DNA form, the CDR3 reads TGTGCCAGCAGTGATCGCGCGGGAGGGTCAGATACGCAGTATTTT. The J gene is TRBJ2-3, the V gene TRBV2, with 9 nucleotides matching TRBD2. Germline V gene lookup returns CDR1 SNHLY and CDR2 FYNNEI. V lost 3 bases, J lost 4 bases, and 5 bases stayed unmatched. This CDR3 is 15 amino acids long. Together with reference TRBV2 and TRBJ2-3, the CDR3 gives the full variable domain: EPEVTQTPSHQVTQMGQEVILRCVPISNHLYFYWYRQILGQKVEFLVSFYNNEISEKSEIFDDQFSVERPDGSNFTLKIRSTKLEDSAMYFCASSDRAGGSDTQYFGPGTRLTVL.

Of note for this clonotype: A read error may be the cause here, since a much bigger clone is one base away. The rearrangement links TRBV30 to TRBJ1-1; weak D call: TRBD1 (5 bases). CDR1 is GTSNPN and CDR2 is SVGIG in the germline V gene (reference sequence). The CDR3 length is 13 residues. CDR3 in amino acids: CAWTVQGYTGAFF. Written as DNA, the CDR3 is TGTGCCTGGACGGTGCAGGGCTACACTGGAGCTTTCTTT.

This clonotype has just a few counts. This sequence joins TRBV7-2 and TRBJ1-4, with D hard to call. The V and J ends lost 5 bases and 3 bases respectively, with 16 bases between them. Germline V gives CDR1 SGHTA, CDR2 FQGNSA. CDR3 length: 16 residues. The CDR3 sequence is CASSNRPGWSNEKLFF. The CDR3 nucleotides are TGTGCCAGCAGCAACCGACCGGGGTGGTCTAATGAAAAACTGTTTTTT.

The chain employs TRBV30 and TRBJ2-1; D not resolved. CDR3 length: 10 residues. From germline, CDR1 is GTSNPN and CDR2 SVGIG (reference sequence). V was cut by 1 base and J by 8 bases, with 3 bases left in between. As DNA, the CDR3 is TGTGCCTGGAGTGGCCATGAGCAGTTCTTC. Protein product: CAWSGHEQFF.

This clonotype came up a few times. This may come from a read error, since a much larger clone is one base off. The DNA of the CDR3 is TGCGCCAGCAGCTTTAGAAGGGGGATTGAGCAGTACTTC. This codes for CASSFRRGIEQYF. The rearrangement uses TRBV5-1 and TRBJ2-3; the D gene is possibly TRBD1 (6 bases). Gene TRBJ2-7 matches the end of the DNA better, so the J call may be wrong. The CDR3 covers 13 residues. Germline CDR1 is SGHRS and CDR2 is YFSETQ.

This clonotype was observed at least ten times. V gene TRBV7-8 combines with J gene TRBJ2-5; D may be TRBD2 (5 bases). This CDR3 has 13 amino acids. The germline V gene encodes CDR1 SGHVS and CDR2 FQNEAQ. Trimming cost V 6 bases and J 2 bases, with 10 bases left between them. As DNA, the CDR3 is TGTGCCAGCAGGCGAGAGGGACAAGAGACCCAGTACTTC. It is translated as CASRREGQETQYF.

The V gene is TRBV5-1, the J gene TRBJ2-3, with D possibly being TRBD1 (6 bases). CDR1 and CDR2 (germline): SGHRS, YFSETQ. This CDR3 comprises 13 residues. V lost 5 bases and J 8 bases, leaving 15 bases between the germline ends. The CDR3 nucleotides are TGCGCCAGCAGATCGGACAGTCTTGGTACGCAGTATTTT. Its protein is CASRSDSLGTQYF.

There are many counts of this clonotype. V is TRBV6-1 and J is TRBJ2-5; D is uncertain. The CDR3 extends over 16 amino acids. The germline V gene encodes CDR1 MNHNS and CDR2 SASEGT. Trimming pared 0 bases from V and 7 bases from J, leaving 18 bases between. CDR3 bases: TGTGCCAGCAGTGAAGCCGTTGACTCCAGTCACGGGACCCAGTACTTC. As protein: CASSEAVDSSHGTQYF.

This CDR3 is CASSIIEGADHGYTF. In DNA form, the CDR3 reads TGTGCCAGTAGTATCATCGAGGGCGCGGACCATGGCTACACCTTC. The chain uses TRBV19 and TRBJ1-2; no definite D call. Germline CDR1 LNHDA, CDR2 SQIVND (reference sequence). The CDR3 runs 15 residues. V lost 3 bases and J 6 bases, leaving 17 bases between the germline ends.

Points on this clonotype: With a much larger clone just one base away, this may be a read error. V is TRBV30 and J is TRBJ1-1, with 9 bases identical to TRBD1. The CDR3 contains 13 residues. Looked up from germline, CDR1 is GTSNPN and CDR2 is SVGIG (reference sequence). V gave up 5 bases and J gave up 2 bases; unmatched junction bases: 3. The CDR3 protein is CAWRQGVNTEAFF. The CDR3 bases are TGTGCCTGGCGACAGGGGGTAAACACTGAAGCTTTCTTT.

A few counts support this clonotype. This sequence joins TRBV5-4 and TRBJ2-3; D is uncertain. V gave up 2 bases and J gave up 0 bases, with 13 bases separating them. This CDR3 region has 16 residues. Germline V CDR1 and CDR2: SGHNT, YYREEE (reference sequence). CDR3 protein: CASSLEGAPSTDTQYF. CDR3 coding DNA: TGTGCCAGCAGCTTAGAAGGAGCGCCAAGCACAGATACGCAGTATTTT.

This clonotype was seen a single time. The chain couples TRBV12-3 or TRBV12-4 to TRBJ2-1, with D maybe TRBD2 (6 bases). This CDR3 is built from 12 residues. The V and J ends lost 3 bases and 10 bases respectively, with 10 bases between them. Here the CDR3 reads CASSFRGWEQFF. CDR3 coding DNA: TGTGCCAGCAGTTTTCGGGGGTGGGAGCAGTTCTTC.

J is TRBJ1-3 and V is TRBV4-1; tentatively, D is TRBD1 (6 bases). CDR3 length: 15 residues. Between the trimmed V and J ends, which lost 4 bases and 3 bases, there was a span of 13 bases. Per the germline V gene, CDR1 is MGHRA and CDR2 is YSYEKL. CDR3 protein: CASSRSRDNGNTIYF. CDR3 bases: TGCGCCAGCAGCCGAAGCCGGGACAATGGAAACACCATATATTTT.

This clonotype has ten or more counts. The rearrangement links TRBV7-8 to TRBJ2-6; possible D gene TRBD2, 5 bases. Germline V CDR1 and CDR2: SGHVS, FQNEAQ. CDR3 size: 16 residues. V was trimmed by 0 bases and J by 1 base, leaving 7 bases between them. CDR3 amino acids: CASSLAGASGANVLTF. The CDR3, as DNA: TGTGCCAGCAGCTTAGCGGGAGCTTCTGGGGCCAACGTCCTGACTTTC.

This clonotype appeared many times. The V call is TRBV5-1, the J call TRBJ2-1, with D perhaps assigned TRBD1 or TRBD2 (5 bases each). V was shortened by 3 bases and J by 7 bases, with 17 bases between the two germline ends. CDR3 length: 15 amino acids. CDR1 and CDR2 from the germline V gene are SGHRS and YFSETQ. CDR3 DNA sequence: TGCGCCAGCAGCTACCTGGGGGTTGGGAAGAATGAGCAGTTCTTC. It is translated as CASSYLGVGKNEQFF. Variable domain in full (rest from reference TRBV5-1 and TRBJ2-1): KAGVTQTPRYLIKTRGQQVTLSCSPISGHRSVSWYQQTPGQGLQFLFEYFSETQRNKGNFPGRFSGRQFSNSRSEMNVSTLELGDSALYLCASSYLGVGKNEQFFGPGTRLTVL.

In its sample, this clonotype was seen many times. J is TRBJ2-1 and V is TRBV12-3 or TRBV12-4; 7 bases are a match to TRBD2. The junction had 10 bases not matched to a gene; V was cut back by 4 bases and J by 4 bases. There are 16 residues in the CDR3. CDR3 nucleotides: TGTGCCAGCAGTTCCTTTGGCGGGAGTTCTTACAATGAGCAGTTCTTC. This gives the protein CASSSFGGSSYNEQFF.

This clonotype was seen a few times. The chain recombines TRBV29-1 with TRBJ1-2, with D uncertain. Germline CDR1 SQVTM, CDR2 ANQGSEA. The CDR3 consists of 10 residues. V was clipped by 7 bases and J by 7 bases, with 10 bases between them. This chain's CDR3 is CSAQEPGYTF. The CDR3 DNA sequence: TGCAGCGCCCAGGAGCCTGGCTACACCTTC.

The genes are TRBV5-5 and TRBJ1-2; 8 nucleotides align to TRBD1. Trimming removed 4 bases from V and 8 bases from J; junction bases left unmatched: 13. Germline lookup yields CDR1 SGHKS and CDR2 YYEKEE (reference sequence). CDR3 size: 15 residues. This chain's CDR3 is CASSQEGQAFVGYTF. DNA of the CDR3: TGTGCCAGCAGCCAAGAGGGACAGGCTTTCGTCGGCTACACCTTC.